Listed below are T cell receptor beta chains from one sample, sequenced in a study of blood T cell repertoires in COVID-19. TCRdb's table, derived via immunoSEQ multiplex PCR, lists solely in-frame clones and lacks some. The sample lists almost 200,000 clones, 85% seen once, with approximately 0.97% in the top ten. The sample comprised peripheral blood. The receptors were sampled from a man aged 60-69 years with COVID-19, enrolled during active disease. Both conserved end residues are part of each CDR3. The D gene is left open where the match is weak. Rows may omit the clone size; those that give it use once, few, many or a size class.

d_call,cdr3_length,v_call,clone_size,j_call,cdr3_aa,cdr3_nt
TRBD1,12,TRBV6-5,-,TRBJ1-2,CASYGTADGYTF,TGTGCCAGCTACGGGACAGCCGACGGCTACACCTTC
TRBD1,15,TRBV5-4,-,TRBJ1-2,CASSTDPGGAYGYTF,TGTGCCAGCAGCACCGACCCAGGGGGTGCCTATGGCTACACCTTC
TRBD2,14,TRBV5-1,-,TRBJ2-3,CASSFGREKDTQYF,TGCGCCAGCAGCTTTGGGCGGGAGAAAGATACGCAGTATTTT
TRBD1,12,TRBV7-2,once,TRBJ1-1,CASSTRQGPAFF,TGTGCCAGCAGCACCCGACAGGGGCCGGCTTTCTTT
-,15,TRBV5-8,-,TRBJ2-2,CASSFYGHNTGELFF,TGTGCCAGCAGCTTTTACGGACACAACACCGGGGAGCTGTTTTTT
-,14,TRBV6-5,-,TRBJ2-1,CASRGSRSYNEQFF,TGTGCCAGCAGGGGGAGCAGGTCCTACAATGAGCAGTTCTTC
-,16,TRBV28,few,TRBJ1-4,CASGGPGRLANEKLFF,TGTGCCTCCGGGGGGCCAGGACGATTAGCTAATGAAAAACTGTTTTTT
TRBD1,15,TRBV5-4,few,TRBJ1-1,CASSGAGTVNTEAFF,TGTGCCAGCAGCGGAGCCGGGACAGTGAACACTGAAGCTTTCTTT
-,14,TRBV29-1,-,TRBJ1-5,CSVASGFGNQPQHF,TGCAGCGTCGCCTCAGGGTTCGGCAATCAGCCCCAGCATTTT
TRBD1,16,TRBV7-9,-,TRBJ2-1,CASSPKQGDPYNEQFF,TGTGCCAGCAGCCCTAAACAGGGGGACCCTTACAATGAGCAGTTCTTC
-,15,TRBV7-2,-,TRBJ1-2,CASSLQHGAGIGYTF,TGTGCCAGCAGCTTACAACACGGGGCGGGAATTGGCTACACCTTC
-,15,TRBV28,-,TRBJ1-1,CASSAIGGADTEAFF,TGTGCCAGCAGCGCCATCGGGGGGGCGGACACTGAAGCTTTCTTT